The 28 T cell receptor beta chains listed next were all sequenced from one sample in a study of beta chain features in type 1 diabetes. Investigators reverse transcribed all isolated RNA, so they sequenced expressed TCRB transcripts. Only in-frame clones appear in the TCRdb table, and some are missing; sequencing was by immunoSEQ multiplex PCR. The sample lists over 700,000 clones, roughly a sixth occurring once. Sequenced sample: naive CD4+ T cells from blood. These receptors were obtained from a woman between 18 and 29 years old in good health.

The chain links TRBV2 to TRBJ2-1; TRBD2 matches 11 bases. The CDR3 loop spans 15 amino acids. Germline V lookup: CDR1 SNHLY, CDR2 FYNNEI. The junction had 7 bases not matched to a gene; V was cut back by 4 bases and J by 8 bases. The CDR3 sequence is CASSVSGRAWDEQFF. CDR3 bases: TGTGCCAGCAGTGTTAGCGGGAGGGCCTGGGATGAGCAGTTCTTC. Filled out from reference TRBV2 and TRBJ2-1, the complete variable domain reads EPEVTQTPSHQVTQMGQEVILRCVPISNHLYFYWYRQILGQKVEFLVSFYNNEISEKSEIFDDQFSVERPDGSNFTLKIRSTKLEDSAMYFCASSVSGRAWDEQFFGPGTRLTVL.

V and J are TRBV10-1 and TRBJ2-3; D unclear. The germline CDR1 and CDR2 sequences are WNHNN and SYGVQD (reference sequence). The V and J ends lost 3 bases and 0 bases respectively, with 1 base between them. The CDR3 is made up of 12 amino acids. The CDR3 is CASSDSTDTQYF. The CDR3 DNA reads TGCGCCAGCAGTGACAGCACAGATACGCAGTATTTT.

This clone has only a few counts. CDR3 DNA sequence: TGTGCCAGCAGCGTAGTAGGGACGCCGGGAGGAGGTCTTCAGTACTTC. This encodes CASSVVGTPGGGLQYF. The chain combines TRBV9 with TRBJ2-4, with 7 bases identical to TRBD2. Per the germline V gene, CDR1 is SGDLS and CDR2 is YYNGEE. The junction had 14 bases not matched to a gene; V was cut back by 0 bases and J by 11 bases. The CDR3 covers 16 residues.

In its sample, this clone was seen a few times. The chain couples TRBV7-9 to TRBJ2-3; 9 nucleotides line up with TRBD1. The germline V gene has CDR1 SEHNR and CDR2 FQNEAQ (reference sequence). The CDR3 extends over 14 amino acids. Trimming at V came to 6 bases and at J to 3 bases, leaving 4 bases not matched to a gene. For the CDR3, the DNA is TGTGCCAGCAGTCCGGACAGGGGTACAGATACGCAGTATTTT. Translated: CASSPDRGTDTQYF. The full variable domain, with the rest looked up from reference TRBV7-9 and TRBJ2-3, is DTGVSQNPRHKITKRGQNVTFRCDPISEHNRLYWYRQTLGQGPEFLTYFQNEAQLEKSRLLSDRFSAERPKGSFSTLEIQRTEQGDSAMYLCASSPDRGTDTQYFGPGTRLTVL.

With regard to this clone: The CDR3 carries no conserved terminal phenylalanine or tryptophan, so it likely arises from a read error. The rearrangement links TRBV9 to TRBJ2-3; unclear D gene. Trimming pared 0 bases from V and 7 bases from J, leaving 9 bases between. Germline-derived CDR1 and CDR2 are SGDLS and YYNGEE. The CDR3 sequence is 13 residues long. The CDR3 DNA is TGTGCCAGCAGCGTAGGTGCTGAGCATACGCAGTATTCT. It translates to CASSVGAEHTQYS.

Concerning this clone: Mismatch with germline at one junction end may stem from a read error. This rearrangement joins TRBV2 to TRBJ2-7; 14 nucleotides line up with TRBD2. The CDR3 spans 12 residues. CDR1 and CDR2 from the germline V gene are SNHLY and FYNNEI. This CDR3 reads CASSGTSGSKDF. The DNA of the CDR3 is TGTGCCAGCAGCGGGACTAGCGGGAGTAAGGACTTC.

The chain has TRBV28 and TRBJ2-1; 10 bases line up with TRBD1. Per germline, CDR1 MDHEN and CDR2 SYDVKM. This CDR3 region has 16 residues. J lost 6 bases, V lost 4 bases, and 9 bases had no gene match. CDR3 loop: CASSSNSWDRGNEQFF. The CDR3 DNA reads TGTGCCAGCAGTTCAAACTCCTGGGACAGGGGCAATGAGCAGTTCTTC.

The chain joins TRBV9 to TRBJ2-2; 11 bases line up with TRBD2. From germline, CDR1 is SGDLS and CDR2 YYNGEE. The ends lost 3 bases at V and 4 bases at J; junction bases unmatched: 8. The CDR3 extends over 17 amino acids. CDR3 region: CASSDNSGRAVTGELFF. DNA for the CDR3: TGTGCCAGCAGCGATAATAGCGGGAGGGCGGTCACCGGGGAGCTGTTTTTT.

The chain combines TRBV28 with TRBJ1-4, with D hard to call. CDR3 size: 13 residues. CDR1 is MDHEN, CDR2 SYDVKM, per germline. V lost 3 bases, J lost 10 bases, and 12 bases lay in between. This CDR3 reads CASSFTTRRKLFF. CDR3 coding DNA: TGTGCCAGCAGTTTTACAACGCGACGAAAACTGTTTTTT.

This clone was seen a few times. This chain connects TRBV7-8 to TRBJ1-3; D perhaps matches TRBD1 (5 bases). The CDR3 covers 15 residues. Germline assignment: CDR1 SGHVS and CDR2 FQNEAQ. Trimming removed 5 bases at V and 15 bases at J, with 26 bases between. This CDR3 is CASSERGHGRGSEYF. CDR3 DNA sequence: TGTGCCAGCAGCGAAAGAGGACACGGCCGGGGGAGCGAATATTTT. Full variable domain (missing parts from reference TRBV7-8 and TRBJ1-3): GAGVSQSPRYKVAKRGQDVALRCDPISGHVSLFWYQQALGQGPEFLTYFQNEAQLDKSGLPSDRFFAERPEGSVSTLKIQRTQQEDSAVYLCASSERGHGRGSEYFGEGSWLTVV.

This clone was found a few times. This chain connects TRBV9 to TRBJ2-1; 8 bases line up with TRBD2. In germline, CDR1 is SGDLS, CDR2 YYNGEE. The CDR3 has 14 amino acids. The V gene end was trimmed by 5 bases and the J gene end by 7 bases; junction bases not matched to a gene: 8. The CDR3 nucleotides read TGTGCCAGCAGTCTGGGACTAGATCGGAATGAGCAGTTCTTC. Its translation is CASSLGLDRNEQFF.

The rearrangement uses TRBV6-6 and TRBJ1-5, with D tentatively TRBD1 (5 bases). V lost 6 bases to trimming and J lost 6 bases, with 21 bases between them. CDR1 is MNHNY and CDR2 is SVGAGI in the germline V gene (reference sequence). The CDR3 runs 16 residues. The CDR3 reads CASSRGMGGYLQPQHF. Written as DNA, the CDR3 is TGTGCCAGCAGCCGGGGGATGGGAGGGTACCTTCAGCCCCAGCATTTT.

V usage is TRBV28 and J usage is TRBJ2-1; possibly TRBD1 for D (6 bases). Germline CDR1 reads MDHEN; CDR2 reads SYDVKM. The CDR3 runs 17 residues. Trimming shortened V by 5 bases and J by 3 bases, and 20 bases separated the two germline ends. The CDR3 loop reads CASSDLPQGFNYNEQFF. DNA for the CDR3: TGTGCCAGCAGTGACCTCCCGCAGGGGTTTAACTACAATGAGCAGTTCTTC.

This clone has just a few counts. The V call is TRBV15, the J call TRBJ2-3; TRBD2 matches 8 bases. The germline gives CDR1 LNHNV, CDR2 YYDKDF (reference sequence). This CDR3 has 15 residues. V lost 1 base and J lost 6; bases outside the gene matches: 6. DNA of the CDR3: TGTGCCACCAGCAGAGGTTCCAGCGGGAGTGATACGCAGTATTTT. As protein: CATSRGSSGSDTQYF.

This clone was counted a few times. The chain employs TRBV5-1 and TRBJ2-7; D might be TRBD2 (5 bases). The CDR3 has 14 amino acids. The V and J ends lost 4 bases and 4 bases respectively, with 15 bases between them. Per the germline V gene, CDR1 is SGHRS and CDR2 is YFSETQ. The CDR3 reads CASSPEADKYEQYF. DNA for the CDR3: TGCGCCAGCAGCCCGGAGGCAGATAAATACGAGCAGTACTTC.

The chain links TRBV28 to TRBJ2-1; possible D gene TRBD1, 5 bases. V dropped 4 bases and J dropped 7 bases, with 11 bases sitting between them. Germline CDR1 and CDR2: MDHEN and SYDVKM. The CDR3 consists of 13 residues. DNA for the CDR3: TGTGCCAGCAGTTCAGGGCAGGAAAATGAGCAGTTCTTC. Its translation: CASSSGQENEQFF.

This chain connects TRBV10-3 to TRBJ2-2; D uncertain. CDR3 length equals 14 residues. V lost 1 base to trimming and J lost 3 bases, with 6 bases between them. The germline V gene encodes CDR1 ENHRY and CDR2 SYGVKD. The DNA for the CDR3 is TGTGCCATCAGTGAGTTAGACTACACCGGGGAGCTGTTTTTT. It specifies CAISELDYTGELFF.

The genes are TRBV9 and TRBJ2-1; D is possibly TRBD1 (6 bases). Germline-derived CDR1 and CDR2 are SGDLS and YYNGEE. Trimming shortened V by 0 bases and J by 4 bases, and 11 bases separated the two germline ends. The CDR3 length is 15 residues. The CDR3 protein is CASSVEGVSYNEQFF. Written as DNA, the CDR3 is TGTGCCAGCAGCGTAGAGGGGGTATCTTACAATGAGCAGTTCTTC.

V gene TRBV4-2 combines with J gene TRBJ2-7; 10 bases line up with TRBD2. The V segment lost 2 bases and the J segment 6 bases; nucleotides outside the gene matches: 7. Germline V gene sequence: CDR1 LGHNA, CDR2 YNFKEQ. This CDR3 is built from 15 residues. Here the CDR3 DNA reads TGTGCCAGCAGCCAACCGGGACTAGCGAGGTCCGAGCAGTACTTC. Translating gives CASSQPGLARSEQYF.

This clone has just a few counts. Other nucleotide sequences in the sample specify the same CDR3. The rearrangement uses TRBV29-1 and TRBJ1-1; no reliable D call. The CDR3 sequence is 13 residues long. Germline CDR1 is SQVTM and CDR2 is ANQGSEA. Trimming stripped 1 base from V and 1 base from J, with 7 bases between. The CDR3 DNA follows: TGCAGCGTTGAAGTTCAGGAGAACACTGAAGCTTTCTTT. Its translation: CSVEVQENTEAFF. The variable domain in full, with the rest retrieved from reference TRBV29-1 and TRBJ1-1, is SAVISQKPSRDICQRGTSLTIQCQVDSQVTMMFWYRQQPGQSLTLIATANQGSEATYESGFVIDKFPISRPNLTFSTLTVSNMSPEDSSIYLCSVEVQENTEAFFGQGTRLTVV.

Only a few counts were recorded for this clone. The rearrangement uses TRBV27 and TRBJ1-4; weak D call: TRBD1 (5 bases). Trimming took 5 bases from V and 5 from J, leaving 15 bases between them. The CDR3 spans 15 residues. The germline CDR1 and CDR2 sequences are MNHEY and SMNVEV (reference sequence). In DNA form, the CDR3 reads TGTGCCAGCAGTAAGGGACCCACCCGAAATGAAAAACTGTTTTTT. Protein: CASSKGPTRNEKLFF.

This sequence joins TRBV29-1 and TRBJ2-1; D not resolved. CDR3 length: 16 residues. The germline CDR1 and CDR2 sequences are SQVTM and ANQGSEA. The V end was cut by 6 bases, the J end by 1 base, with 19 bases between. The CDR3 bases are TGCAGCGTAGAGCCGCTTGGCCATACATCCTACAATGAGCAGTTCTTC. Translation gives CSVEPLGHTSYNEQFF.

The V gene is TRBV2, the J gene TRBJ2-1, with 12 bases matching TRBD1. Per germline, CDR1 SNHLY and CDR2 FYNNEI. Trimming removed 6 bases from V and 7 bases from J; junction bases left unmatched: 7. The CDR3 has 15 residues. The CDR3 nucleotides read TGTGCCAGCAGAACTCGGGACAGGGGGCTGAATGAGCAGTTCTTC. Amino acid sequence: CASRTRDRGLNEQFF.

V usage is TRBV7-2 and J usage is TRBJ2-1; D perhaps matches TRBD2 (6 bases). CDR1 is SGHTA and CDR2 is FQGNSA in the germline V gene. Trimming cost V 1 base and J 0 bases, with 7 bases left between them. This CDR3 region has 15 residues. CDR3 protein: CASSLGDFSYNEQFF. DNA of the CDR3: TGTGCCAGCAGCTTAGGGGACTTCTCCTACAATGAGCAGTTCTTC.

This clone was seen a few times. J is TRBJ2-1 and V is TRBV7-2; D is unresolved. The ends were cut back, 3 bases at V and 2 bases at J, with 8 bases in the middle. CDR3 length: 14 residues. CDR1 and CDR2 from the germline V gene are SGHTA and FQGNSA. The CDR3 loop reads CASSLAGPYNEQFF. In DNA form, the CDR3 reads TGTGCCAGCAGCTTGGCAGGTCCCTACAATGAGCAGTTCTTC.

This clone was seen more than once but under ten times. The CDR3 coding sequence is TGTGCCAGCAGTTACAGGGCCGATGAGCAGTTCTTC. Translated: CASSYRADEQFF. The rearrangement uses TRBV6-6 and TRBJ2-1, with no clear D. The CDR3 is 12 residues long. Trimming removed 2 bases from V and 8 bases from J, with 7 bases in between. CDR1 and CDR2 (germline): MNHNY, SVGAGI (reference sequence).

The rearrangement uses TRBV10-3 and TRBJ1-3; D ambiguous. The CDR3 spans 14 residues. The germline V gene has CDR1 ENHRY and CDR2 SYGVKD. The V end lost 9 bases, the J end lost 0 bases, and 12 bases lay between the germline ends. The CDR3 DNA is TGTGCCATTCGACCGTTAAACTCTGGAAACACCATATATTTT. This encodes CAIRPLNSGNTIYF.

The chain links TRBV9 to TRBJ1-2; 8 bases align to TRBD1. The V gene end was trimmed by 4 bases and the J gene end by 4 bases; junction bases not matched to a gene: 9. The CDR3 extends over 15 amino acids. CDR1 and CDR2 from the germline V gene are SGDLS and YYNGEE. The CDR3 reads CASSTRNRGSYGYTF. CDR3 sequence (DNA): TGTGCCAGCAGCACACGGAACAGGGGGTCCTATGGCTACACCTTC.